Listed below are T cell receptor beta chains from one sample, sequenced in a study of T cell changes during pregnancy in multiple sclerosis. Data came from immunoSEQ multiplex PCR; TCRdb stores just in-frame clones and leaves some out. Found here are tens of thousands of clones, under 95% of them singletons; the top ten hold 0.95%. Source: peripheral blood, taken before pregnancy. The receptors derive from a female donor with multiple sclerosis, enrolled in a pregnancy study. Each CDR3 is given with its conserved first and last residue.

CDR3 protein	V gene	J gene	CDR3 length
CASSLADTPQGYEQYF	TRBV5-1	TRBJ2-7	16
CASHLGDRFNQPQHF	TRBV19	TRBJ1-5	15
CAWKNPSSGANVLTF	TRBV30	TRBJ2-6	15
CASSIRHGNQPQHF	TRBV7-4	TRBJ1-5	14
CASSALWGESGEQYF	TRBV7-8	TRBJ2-7	15
CASSRRRGGTGELFF	TRBV18	TRBJ2-2	15
CASSPPSSGYTF	TRBV18	TRBJ1-2	12
CASSRDTINEKLFF	TRBV7-2	TRBJ1-4	14
CASSLDFVTDTNYGYTF	TRBV11-3	TRBJ1-2	17
CACPKGTSGSYEQYF	TRBV30	TRBJ2-7	15
CASSRDRGVQDTQYF	TRBV7-8	TRBJ2-3	15
CASSQDPNRAREKLFF	TRBV4-2	TRBJ1-4	16
CASSFEDSPNEQFF	TRBV12-1	TRBJ2-1	14
CASSSPRQGGYTF	TRBV27	TRBJ1-2	13
CASSPDGVVDGYTF	TRBV5-1	TRBJ1-2	14
CASSPGEGINQPQHF	TRBV18	TRBJ1-5	15
CASSIAGEQFF	TRBV19	TRBJ2-1	11
CASSEQTTNTGELFF	TRBV10-1	TRBJ2-2	15
CASSLKLAGGGETQYF	TRBV7-9	TRBJ2-5	16
CSARGGNEQFF	TRBV20-1	TRBJ2-1	11
CASSFDRGTEAFF	TRBV7-9	TRBJ1-1	13
CASSVDSRGNTIYF	TRBV9	TRBJ1-3	14
CASSALLGTGGIEQYF	TRBV25-1	TRBJ2-7	16
CASSPTGGSSSGANVLTF	TRBV4-3	TRBJ2-6	18
CASSSQGTDTQYF	TRBV5-1	TRBJ2-3	13
CASSRDFNTGELFF	TRBV5-1	TRBJ2-2	14
CSVRAGTYEQYF	TRBV29-1	TRBJ2-7	12
CASSFQGIYEQYF	TRBV7-9	TRBJ2-7	13
CASGFWRGEEKLFF	TRBV12-5	TRBJ1-4	14
CASWSPGTANTEAFF	TRBV6-1	TRBJ1-1	15
CSAGRDEQFF	TRBV20-1	TRBJ2-1	10
CASSSGGTDSGNTIYF	TRBV5-1	TRBJ1-3	16
CASGWRADNEQFF	TRBV6-5	TRBJ2-1	13
CASSFGTGGSEQFF	TRBV19	TRBJ2-1	14
CASGLADRFMGTDTQYF	TRBV12-5	TRBJ2-3	17
CASSQDPGSSYNSPLHF	TRBV4-3	TRBJ1-6	17
CASSTPGTGGYGYTF	TRBV19	TRBJ1-2	15
CASSGTGQGINEQFF	TRBV6-4	TRBJ2-1	15
CASSQSNQPQHF	TRBV28	TRBJ1-5	12
CASSIQPGTEAFF	TRBV19	TRBJ1-1	13
CASIPGNGGSQSGELFF	TRBV21-1	TRBJ2-2	17
CASSLIGGGANTEAFF	TRBV7-3	TRBJ1-1	16
CASSLRTSHTGELFF	TRBV5-4	TRBJ2-2	15
CASSGETGGYEKLFF	TRBV7-9	TRBJ1-4	15
CASSFHRQALSTDTQYF	TRBV27	TRBJ2-3	17
CASSSLRLAGETQYF	TRBV11-2	TRBJ2-5	15
CAWSPGVDQPQHF	TRBV30	TRBJ1-5	13
CASSSDSKTGELFF	TRBV28	TRBJ2-2	14
CASSPPDTEAFF	TRBV13	TRBJ1-1	12
CAISESVPGGWNGYTF	TRBV10-3	TRBJ1-2	16
CASRGGQGRFYEQYF	TRBV27	TRBJ2-7	15
CASSRDRGETQYF	TRBV27	TRBJ2-5	13
CASSWDSQTEAFF	TRBV18	TRBJ1-1	13